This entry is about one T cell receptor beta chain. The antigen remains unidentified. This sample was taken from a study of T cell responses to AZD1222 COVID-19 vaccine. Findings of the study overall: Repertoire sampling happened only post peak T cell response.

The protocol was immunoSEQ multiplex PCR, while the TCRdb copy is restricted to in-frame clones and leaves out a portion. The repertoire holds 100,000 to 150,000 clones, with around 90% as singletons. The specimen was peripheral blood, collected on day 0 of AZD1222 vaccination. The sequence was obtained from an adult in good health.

The CDR3 spells CASSSSGIGNQPQHF. The CDR3 DNA sequence: TGTGCCAGCAGTTCTTCCGGGATTGGCAATCAGCCCCAGCATTTT. The chain has TRBV28 and TRBJ1-5; D is unresolved. The CDR3 loop spans 15 amino acids. V lost 4 bases and J lost 2, with 12 bases in between. CDR1 and CDR2 (germline): MDHEN, SYDVKM.